The sequence of this T cell receptor beta chain was determined in a study of early T cells in non-severe SARS-CoV-2 infection. Study details: Sequencing input comprised bulk RNA from unsorted whole blood; chain pairing was not available. General observations from the study: VDJdb-based annotation leaned toward anti-spike CD8 responses and missed private and CD4 specificities.

The germline CDR1 and CDR2 sequences are SGHAT and FQNNGV. V gave up 5 bases and J gave up 6 bases; unmatched junction bases: 11. The CDR3 runs 16 residues. This clonotype was observed at least ten times. Antigen unknown. Individual cDNA molecules carried attached unique molecular identifiers. TCRdb re-called the 5' RACE reads through MiXCR, storing one row per CDR3 protein. This sample has 25,000 to 30,000 distinct CDR3 sequences, with 3.5% to 4.5% found just once. Sequenced material: whole blood. The rearrangement links TRBV11-2 to TRBJ2-3, with 10 bases that match TRBD2. This receptor was obtained from an adult who was a healthcare worker with PCR-confirmed SARS-CoV-2 infection or an uninfected control (not recorded which). The CDR3 nucleotides are TGTGCCAGCAGCCAAGAAGCGGGGGGGGCAATTGATACGCAGTATTTT. Translation: CASSQEAGGAIDTQYF.